These 10 T cell receptor beta chains were all obtained from the same sample, sequenced in a study of OX40 agonist ivuxolimab in advanced cancers. This table comes from immunoSEQ multiplex PCR, and its TCRdb copy is limited to in-frame clones, with some not included. The sample has 60,000 to 70,000 clones, approximately 90% seen once. The sample was CD4+ or CD8+ T cells sorted from blood, taken in a trial of the OX40 agonist ivuxolimab. The receptors come from an adult with an advanced solid tumor such as melanoma, head and neck, liver or kidney cancer.

The chain joins TRBV7-8 to TRBJ2-5, with 9 bases identical to TRBD1. The CDR3 totals 15 residues. Looked up from germline, CDR1 is SGHVS and CDR2 is FQNEAQ. With V trimmed by 5 bases and J by 5 bases, 9 bases remained unmatched. DNA of the CDR3: TGTGCCAGCAGCGCGAACAGGGGGCTTAGGGAGACCCAGTACTTC. Protein sequence: CASSANRGLRETQYF.

The J gene is TRBJ2-7, the V gene TRBV9, with a weak D call TRBD1 (6 bases). V dropped 4 bases and J dropped 4 bases, with 15 bases sitting between them. The CDR3 sequence is 14 residues long. Germline CDR1 is SGDLS and CDR2 is YYNGEE. CDR3 residues: CASSPGTTRYEQYF. The CDR3 nucleotides are TGTGCCAGCAGCCCCGGGACAACAAGATACGAGCAGTACTTC.

The rearrangement joins TRBV4-2 to TRBJ2-7; D is unclear. CDR1 is LGHNA, CDR2 YNFKEQ, per germline. The V end lost 0 bases, the J end lost 6 bases, and 18 bases lay between the germline ends. This CDR3 has 16 amino acids. In nucleotides, the CDR3 is TGTGCCAGCAGCCAAGATGGAGACCTGTGGGTCGGCGAGCAGTACTTC. Protein product: CASSQDGDLWVGEQYF.

The CDR3 sequence: CASSRSGRDTDTQYF. The CDR3 DNA sequence: TGTGCCAGCAGCCGTAGCGGGAGGGACACAGATACGCAGTATTTT. The rearrangement joins TRBV11-2 to TRBJ2-3; TRBD2 matches 11 bases. The CDR3 loop spans 15 amino acids. V was pared by 5 bases and J by 2 bases, with 3 bases of the junction left unmatched. Germline CDR1 SGHAT, CDR2 FQNNGV.

This chain connects TRBV4-1 to TRBJ1-1, with TRBD1 matching 7 bases. V trimming: 2 bases; J trimming: 4 bases; junction bases outside the gene matches: 10. In germline, CDR1 is MGHRA, CDR2 YSYEKL. The CDR3 consists of 16 residues. The DNA of the CDR3 is TGCGCCAGCAGCCAATCTCCGGGACAGAGCGCCACTGAAGCTTTCTTT. Protein sequence: CASSQSPGQSATEAFF.

This clone has a single count. The chain is built from TRBV27 and TRBJ1-1, with 12 nucleotides matching TRBD1. From germline, CDR1 is MNHEY and CDR2 SMNVEV (reference sequence). There are 18 residues in the CDR3. After removal of 2 bases from V and 6 bases from J, the junction contained 13 bases not matched to a gene. The CDR3 DNA reads as TGTGCCAGCAGTTTAGTGTTCGTACGGGACAGGGGGCGGGCTGAAGCTTTCTTT. Its translation: CASSLVFVRDRGRAEAFF.

V is TRBV6-1 and J is TRBJ2-4, with D hard to call. The germline CDR1 and CDR2 sequences are MNHNS and SASEGT. CDR3 size: 13 residues. The ends were cut back, 8 bases at V and 0 bases at J, with 8 bases in the middle. For the CDR3, the DNA is TGTGCCAGCCGGATCCTAGCCAAAAACATTCAGTACTTC. This translates into CASRILAKNIQYF.

The chain uses TRBV2 and TRBJ1-4; D possibly corresponds to TRBD1 (5 bases). Per germline, CDR1 SNHLY and CDR2 FYNNEI. V was clipped by 2 bases and J by 5 bases, with 21 bases between them. This CDR3 has 18 residues. CDR3 in DNA: TGTGCCAGCAGTGAACCACTCAACGCCGCGGCAGGGAATGAAAAACTGTTTTTT. Translating it yields CASSEPLNAAAGNEKLFF.

The chain combines TRBV14 with TRBJ2-5, with D uncertain. V was clipped by 6 bases and J by 2 bases, with 10 bases between them. The CDR3 has 13 amino acids. The germline gives CDR1 SGHDN, CDR2 FVKESK. The CDR3 nucleotides read TGTGCCAGCAGGCGGACGATACAAGAGACCCAGTACTTC. It specifies CASRRTIQETQYF.

V gene TRBV4-1 combines with J gene TRBJ2-1; 7 bases line up with TRBD2. CDR1 and CDR2 (germline): MGHRA, YSYEKL. This CDR3 is built from 15 residues. J lost 1 base, V lost 4 bases, and 4 bases had no gene match. CDR3 sequence reads: CASSRGGSSYNEQFF. For the CDR3, the DNA is TGCGCCAGCAGCCGCGGCGGGAGTTCCTACAATGAGCAGTTCTTC.